The 30 T cell receptor beta chains in this list originate from one sample, sequenced in a study of immune cell composition in non-small cell lung cancer. Normal lung was taken at the farthest possible site, at least 3 cm from tumour. Generated by immunoSEQ multiplex PCR, the TCRdb table keeps only in-frame clones and is missing some. The profile shows approximately 6,600 clones, roughly three quarters of them singletons. The sequenced material came from non-adjacent lung tissue. Every receptor here comes from a human donor with non-small cell lung cancer.

This chain links TRBV21-1 with TRBJ2-7; TRBD1 was called by the table and not checked on the DNA. TRBV21-1 is reported as a pseudogene. The CDR3 length is 15 residues. CDR3: CASSNTTGTNYEQYF. CDR3 bases: TGTGCCAGCAGCAACACCACCGGGACAAACTACGAGCAGTACTTC.

The chain employs TRBV5-1 and TRBJ2-7; TRBD1 matches at 10 bases. CDR1 is SGHRS, CDR2 YFSETQ, per germline. The V gene end was trimmed by 4 bases and the J gene end by 9 bases; junction bases not matched to a gene: 13. The CDR3 consists of 15 residues. CDR3 coding DNA: TGCGCCAGCAGCACACGGACAGGGGGACCCCCGCTGCAGTACTTC. Translation gives CASSTRTGGPPLQYF.

V gene TRBV5-1 combines with J gene TRBJ2-3; 8 positions agree with TRBD1. CDR1 SGHRS and CDR2 YFSETQ come from the germline V gene. This CDR3 contains 15 residues. V lost 3 bases to trimming and J lost 0 bases; unmatched junction nucleotides: 3. Here the CDR3 reads CASSSRTGSTDTQYF. CDR3 bases: TGCGCCAGCAGCTCCCGGACAGGGAGCACAGATACGCAGTATTTT.

This clone showed up just a few times. The rearrangement joins TRBV7-8 to TRBJ2-7; TRBD2 aligns across 8 bases. Germline assignment: CDR1 SGHVS and CDR2 FQNEAQ. Germline trimming cut 5 bases from V and 0 bases from J; bases unmatched to any gene: 9. CDR3 length: 16 residues. The DNA of the CDR3 is TGTGCCAGCAGCGCATCACTAGCGGCCAACTCCTACGAGCAGTACTTC. This translates into CASSASLAANSYEQYF.

The chain joins TRBV5-5 to TRBJ2-5, with 7 bases fitting TRBD1. This CDR3 is 14 amino acids long. V lost 3 bases and J lost 4; bases outside the gene matches: 6. Looked up from germline, CDR1 is SGHKS and CDR2 is YYEKEE (reference sequence). Written as DNA, the CDR3 is TGTGCCAGCAGCTCGGGACAGTTTGGAGAGACCCAGTACTTC. As protein: CASSSGQFGETQYF.

The chain employs TRBV7-2 and TRBJ1-2; no reliable D call. The V end was cut by 3 bases, the J end by 2 bases, with 7 bases between. Germline CDR1 reads SGHTA; CDR2 reads FQGNSA. This CDR3 region has 13 residues. The CDR3 is CASSFGGNYGYTF. CDR3 bases: TGTGCCAGCAGCTTCGGCGGAAACTATGGCTACACCTTC.

This chain connects TRBV18 to TRBJ2-6; D not certain. V was pared by 1 base and J by 2 bases, with 12 bases between. CDR1 and CDR2 from the germline V gene are KGHSH and LQKENI. The CDR3 totals 17 residues. The CDR3 loop reads CASSPLHPQAGANVLTF. The CDR3 DNA reads as TGTGCCAGCTCACCACTACACCCCCAAGCTGGGGCCAACGTCCTGACTTTC.

This rearrangement joins TRBV19 to TRBJ1-5; 7 nucleotides align to TRBD1. With V trimmed by 5 bases and J by 6 bases, 13 bases remained unmatched. Germline assignment: CDR1 LNHDA and CDR2 SQIVND (reference sequence). The CDR3 totals 16 residues. The CDR3: CASSARGGAGGQPQHF. CDR3 bases: TGTGCCAGTAGTGCAAGAGGGGGCGCAGGTGGTCAGCCCCAGCATTTT. Using reference TRBV19 and TRBJ1-5 for the parts outside the CDR3, the full variable domain is DGGITQSPKYLFRKEGQNVTLSCEQNLNHDAMYWYRQDPGQGLRLIYYSQIVNDFQKGDIAEGYSVSREKKESFPLTVTSAQKNPTAFYLCASSARGGAGGQPQHFGDGTRLSIL.

This chain joins TRBV7-9 and TRBJ2-1; 9 bases are a match to TRBD1. V was clipped by 0 bases and J by 10 bases; unmatched bases: 4. The CDR3 extends over 14 amino acids. Germline CDR1 SEHNR, CDR2 FQNEAQ (reference sequence). The CDR3 DNA is TGTGCCAGCAGCTTAGCGGACAGGGGTCGAGAGCAGTTCTTC. Protein product: CASSLADRGREQFF.

The chain has TRBV6-5 and TRBJ2-1; no definite D call. The V and J ends lost 7 bases and 8 bases respectively, with 9 bases between them. Germline V lookup: CDR1 MNHEY, CDR2 SVGAGI. This CDR3 has 11 residues. The CDR3 bases are TGTGCCAGCACAGCGTACGATGAGCAGTTCTTC. It specifies CASTAYDEQFF.

In this sample, this clone turned up a few times. V and J are TRBV19 and TRBJ1-5; perhaps TRBD1 as D (5 bases). Trimming took off 7 bases at V and 1 base at J, with 20 bases between the two ends. Looked up from germline, CDR1 is LNHDA and CDR2 is SQIVND (reference sequence). The CDR3 spans 17 residues. CDR3 sequence reads: CASTQIGGAGSNQPQHF. In nucleotides, the CDR3 is TGTGCCAGTACTCAAATTGGAGGGGCTGGAAGCAATCAGCCCCAGCATTTT.

V is TRBV18 and J is TRBJ2-1; TRBD2 might be the D (7 bases). Deletions cut 3 bases from V and 7 bases from J, with 16 bases between. CDR3 length: 15 amino acids. The germline V gene has CDR1 KGHSH and CDR2 LQKENI. CDR3 residues: CASSPGNREGNEQFF. The CDR3 bases are TGTGCCAGCTCACCGGGTAACAGGGAGGGGAATGAGCAGTTCTTC.

The rearrangement uses TRBV28 and TRBJ2-7; 9 bases agree with TRBD1. The ends lost 4 bases at V and 2 bases at J; junction bases unmatched: 3. Germline assignment: CDR1 MDHEN and CDR2 SYDVKM. The CDR3 is made up of 14 amino acids. DNA of the CDR3: TGTGCCAGCAGTTCGGGACAGGGTGCCTACGAGCAGTACTTC. Encoded protein: CASSSGQGAYEQYF.

This clone was picked up one time. The CDR3 coding sequence is TGTGCCAGTAGTCGTGACCGGACGGCGGGCGAGCAGTACTTC. Its protein is CASSRDRTAGEQYF. This chain uses TRBV19 with TRBJ2-7; TRBD2 is a possible D gene (5 bases). The CDR3 totals 14 residues. The V end was cut by 5 bases, the J end by 6 bases, with 17 bases between. Germline CDR1 and CDR2: LNHDA and SQIVND (reference sequence).

This chain joins TRBV13 and TRBJ1-3; D remains ambiguous. Trimming stripped 3 bases from V and 0 bases from J, with 6 bases between. This CDR3 is 14 amino acids long. Germline CDR1 PRHDT, CDR2 FYEKMQ (reference sequence). The DNA for the CDR3 is TGTGCCAGCAGCTTGGTCAGCTCTGGAAACACCATATATTTT. This gives the protein CASSLVSSGNTIYF.

The chain is built from TRBV5-1 and TRBJ2-5; weak D call: TRBD1 (6 bases). The CDR3 sequence is 15 residues long. V was pared by 0 bases and J by 1 base, with 10 bases between. Germline V gene lookup returns CDR1 SGHRS and CDR2 YFSETQ. In DNA form, the CDR3 reads TGCGCCAGCAGCTTGGCCCTAGGGGGCCAAGAGACCCAGTACTTC. Encoded protein: CASSLALGGQETQYF.

This clone was detected once. The chain combines TRBV7-9 with TRBJ2-5; 8 bases align to TRBD1. CDR3 length: 14 amino acids. In germline, CDR1 is SEHNR, CDR2 FQNEAQ (reference sequence). Trimming took 4 bases from V and 4 from J; bases not matched to a gene: 5. In nucleotides, the CDR3 is TGTGCCAGCAGCTATACCGACAGGGGAGAGACCCAGTACTTC. Translated: CASSYTDRGETQYF.

This clone was picked up a small number of times. This chain joins TRBV28 and TRBJ1-5; D perhaps matches TRBD1 (6 bases). The CDR3 contains 15 residues. The V end lost 2 bases, the J end lost 5 bases, and 13 bases lay between the germline ends. Germline-derived CDR1 and CDR2 are MDHEN and SYDVKM. The DNA of the CDR3 is TGTGCCAGCAGTTTAGGGGCAGGGGCTTATCAGCCCCAGCATTTT. This gives the protein CASSLGAGAYQPQHF.

This chain uses TRBV5-1 with TRBJ2-5; no clear D gene. This CDR3 contains 14 residues. Trimming left V 0 bases short and J 2 bases short, with 8 bases between. Germline V gene lookup returns CDR1 SGHRS and CDR2 YFSETQ. CDR3 DNA: TGCGCCAGCAGCTTGGATCCCAGTCAAGAGACCCAGTACTTC. Residues: CASSLDPSQETQYF.

This clone was seen just once. The V call is TRBV4-3, the J call TRBJ1-2; no definite D call. CDR3 size: 11 residues. The germline gives CDR1 LGHNA, CDR2 YSLEER. V lost 0 bases and J lost 14, with 10 bases in between. The CDR3: CASSQDLSVTF. The CDR3 DNA reads TGCGCCAGCAGCCAAGATTTATCCGTAACCTTC.

The V and J genes are TRBV14 and TRBJ1-1; 8 nucleotides line up with TRBD1. CDR1 and CDR2 (germline): SGHDN, FVKESK. With V trimmed by 4 bases and J by 5 bases, 9 bases remained unmatched. The CDR3 loop spans 15 amino acids. The DNA for the CDR3 is TGTGCCAGCAGCCCCCGGACAGGGTGGGGGACTGAAGCTTTCTTT. Its protein product is CASSPRTGWGTEAFF.

This clone was observed a few times. This sequence joins TRBV19 and TRBJ1-2; tentatively, D is TRBD1 (6 bases). The germline gives CDR1 LNHDA, CDR2 SQIVND (reference sequence). The CDR3 length is 14 residues. V was pared by 5 bases and J by 1 base, with 11 bases between. In nucleotides, the CDR3 is TGTGCCAGTAGTGATCAGGGGCTTAACTATGGCTACACCTTC. It encodes CASSDQGLNYGYTF.

This clone is termed medium-sized. The chain uses TRBV18 and TRBJ1-5, with TRBD1 matching 7 bases. The CDR3 extends over 14 amino acids. Trimming took 6 bases from V and 7 from J; bases not matched to a gene: 9. The germline gives CDR1 KGHSH, CDR2 LQKENI. The CDR3, as DNA: TGTGCCAGCTCTCCCGGACAGGTCAGGCAGCCCCAGCATTTT. Protein sequence: CASSPGQVRQPQHF.

The rearrangement uses TRBV6-5 and TRBJ2-7, with 11 bases identical to TRBD2. CDR3 size: 15 residues. CDR1 and CDR2 from the germline V gene are MNHEY and SVGAGI. J gave up 2 bases and V 8 bases, and 8 bases lay outside the gene matches. CDR3 sequence reads: CASCRTSGSPYEQYF. The CDR3 DNA reads as TGTGCCAGCTGCCGGACTAGCGGGTCTCCCTACGAGCAGTACTTC.

This clone was detected a few times. J is TRBJ2-5 and V is TRBV18, with TRBD2 identical over 11 bases. Germline V CDR1 and CDR2: KGHSH, LQKENI. The ends lost 0 bases at V and 6 bases at J; junction bases unmatched: 6. There are 16 residues in the CDR3. The CDR3 is CASSPPSLAGGKTQYF. The CDR3 DNA is TGTGCCAGCTCACCACCGAGTCTAGCGGGGGGAAAGACCCAGTACTTC.

The V and J genes are TRBV4-1 and TRBJ2-5; D not resolved. The germline V and J ends were trimmed by 0 bases and 7 bases, with 12 bases remaining between them. Germline CDR1 is MGHRA and CDR2 is YSYEKL. This CDR3 is 14 amino acids long. DNA of the CDR3: TGCGCCAGCAGCCAAGATCGCAATATCGGGACCCAGTACTTC. Translation gives CASSQDRNIGTQYF.

The genes are TRBV7-2 and TRBJ2-1; D might be TRBD1 (5 bases). In germline, CDR1 is SGHTA, CDR2 FQGNSA. There are 16 residues in the CDR3. Trimming removed 1 base from V and 1 base from J, with 11 bases in between. The CDR3 sequence: CASSLVAGISYNEQFF. As DNA, the CDR3 is TGTGCCAGCAGCTTAGTCGCAGGGATATCCTACAATGAGCAGTTCTTC.

The V and J genes are TRBV30 and TRBJ1-5; the D gene is possibly TRBD1 (6 bases). In germline, CDR1 is GTSNPN, CDR2 SVGIG (reference sequence). CDR3 size: 15 residues. V was pared by 1 base and J by 6 bases, with 16 bases between. CDR3 DNA sequence: TGTGCCTGGAGTGGGGGGGGGACAAGTATTCAGCCCCAGCATTTT. This sequence encodes CAWSGGGTSIQPQHF.

The rearrangement joins TRBV4-1 to TRBJ2-3, with 12 bases that match TRBD2. This CDR3 has 17 amino acids. Germline lookup yields CDR1 MGHRA and CDR2 YSYEKL. J was trimmed by 8 bases and V by 1 base; bases with no gene match: 10. CDR3 protein: CASSQVPGLAGTGTQYF. The CDR3 nucleotides are TGCGCCAGCAGCCAAGTTCCGGGACTAGCGGGTACCGGTACGCAGTATTTT.

The chain employs TRBV30 and TRBJ1-1; no definite D call. The CDR3 spans 14 residues. Germline V CDR1 and CDR2: GTSNPN, SVGIG (reference sequence). V lost 4 bases and J 4 bases, leaving 16 bases between the germline ends. The CDR3 sequence: CAWTLFSSGTEAFF. The CDR3 nucleotides are TGTGCCTGGACCCTGTTTAGTTCGGGCACTGAAGCTTTCTTT. Based on the CDR3 plus reference TRBV30 and TRBJ1-1, the full variable domain is SQTIHQWPATLVQPVGSPLSLECTVEGTSNPNLYWYRQAAGRGLQLLFYSVGIGQISSEVPQNLSASRPQDRQFILSSKKLLLSDSGFYLCAWTLFSSGTEAFFGQGTRLTVV.